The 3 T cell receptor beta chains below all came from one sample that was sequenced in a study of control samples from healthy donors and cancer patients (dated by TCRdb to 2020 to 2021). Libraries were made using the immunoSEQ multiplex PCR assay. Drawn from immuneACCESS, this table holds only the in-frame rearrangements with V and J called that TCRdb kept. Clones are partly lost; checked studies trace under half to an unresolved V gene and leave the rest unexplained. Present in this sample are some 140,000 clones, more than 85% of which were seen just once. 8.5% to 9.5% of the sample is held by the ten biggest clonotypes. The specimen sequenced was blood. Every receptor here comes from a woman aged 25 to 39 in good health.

This CDR3 is CSAPASGEQYF. CDR3 DNA sequence: TGCAGTGCTCCCGCTAGCGGCGAGCAGTACTTC. J is TRBJ2-7 and V is TRBV20-1; 7 bases align to TRBD2. Germline values: CDR1 DFQATT, CDR2 SNEGSKA (reference sequence). CDR3 length: 11 residues. With 5 bases clipped from V and 6 bases from J, the junction kept 4 bases outside the gene matches.

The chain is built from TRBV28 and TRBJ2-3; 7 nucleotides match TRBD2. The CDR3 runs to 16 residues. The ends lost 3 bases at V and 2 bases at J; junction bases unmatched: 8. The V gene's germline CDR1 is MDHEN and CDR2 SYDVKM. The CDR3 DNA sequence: TGTGCCAGCAGTTTCCCCTACGCGGGAGCCACAGATACGCAGTATTTT. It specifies CASSFPYAGATDTQYF.

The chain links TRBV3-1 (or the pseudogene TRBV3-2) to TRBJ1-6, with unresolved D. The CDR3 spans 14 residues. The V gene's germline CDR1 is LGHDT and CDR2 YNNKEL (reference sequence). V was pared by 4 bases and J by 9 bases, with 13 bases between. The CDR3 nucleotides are TGTGCCAGCAGCCCTGTCCCTGGTAGTTCACCCCTCCACTTT. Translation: CASSPVPGSSPLHF.